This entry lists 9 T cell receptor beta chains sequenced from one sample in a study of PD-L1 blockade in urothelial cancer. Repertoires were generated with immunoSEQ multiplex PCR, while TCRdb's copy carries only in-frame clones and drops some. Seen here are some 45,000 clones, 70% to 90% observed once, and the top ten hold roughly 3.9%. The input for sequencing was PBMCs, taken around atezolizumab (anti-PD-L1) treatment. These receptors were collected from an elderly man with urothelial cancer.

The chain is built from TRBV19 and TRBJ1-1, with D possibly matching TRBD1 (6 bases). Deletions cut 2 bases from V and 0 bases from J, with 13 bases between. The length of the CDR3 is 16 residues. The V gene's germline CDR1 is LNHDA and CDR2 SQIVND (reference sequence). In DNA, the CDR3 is TGTGCCAGTAGTATACCGACAGGTCTCATGAACACTGAAGCTTTCTTT. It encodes CASSIPTGLMNTEAFF.

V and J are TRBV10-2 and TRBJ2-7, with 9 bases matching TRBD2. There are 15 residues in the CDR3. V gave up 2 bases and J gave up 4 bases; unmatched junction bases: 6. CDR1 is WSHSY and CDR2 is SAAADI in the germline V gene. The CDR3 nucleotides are TGCGCCAGCAGTGAGGGTAGCGGGAGATTTTACGAGCAGTACTTC. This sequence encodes CASSEGSGRFYEQYF.

In DNA, the CDR3 is TGTGCCAGCAGCGAATATGCGGGGAGCTCCTACAATGAGCAGTTCTTC. Amino acid sequence: CASSEYAGSSYNEQFF. The rearrangement links TRBV5-4 to TRBJ2-1, with D maybe TRBD2 (6 bases). The ends were cut back, 4 bases at V and 0 bases at J, with 14 bases in the middle. Germline V lookup: CDR1 SGHNT, CDR2 YYREEE (reference sequence). CDR3 size: 16 residues.

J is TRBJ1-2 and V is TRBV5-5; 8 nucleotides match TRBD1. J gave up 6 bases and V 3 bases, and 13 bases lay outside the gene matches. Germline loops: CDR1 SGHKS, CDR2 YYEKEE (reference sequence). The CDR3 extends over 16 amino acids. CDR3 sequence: CASSSSGQGTRDGYTF. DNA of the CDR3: TGTGCCAGCAGCTCATCTGGACAGGGAACAAGGGATGGCTACACCTTC.

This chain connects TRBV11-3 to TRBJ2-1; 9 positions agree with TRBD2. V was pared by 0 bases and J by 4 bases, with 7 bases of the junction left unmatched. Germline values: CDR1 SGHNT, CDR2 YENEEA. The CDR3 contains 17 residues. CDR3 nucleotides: TGTGCCAGCAGCTTAGATCCGGCTAGCGGGATTTACAATGAGCAGTTCTTC. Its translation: CASSLDPASGIYNEQFF. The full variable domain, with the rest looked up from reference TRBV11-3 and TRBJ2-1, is EAGVVQSPRYKIIEKKQPVAFWCNPISGHNTLYWYLQNLGQGPELLIRYENEEAVDDSQLPKDRFSAERLKGVDSTLKIQPAELGDSAVYLCASSLDPASGIYNEQFFGPGTRLTVL.

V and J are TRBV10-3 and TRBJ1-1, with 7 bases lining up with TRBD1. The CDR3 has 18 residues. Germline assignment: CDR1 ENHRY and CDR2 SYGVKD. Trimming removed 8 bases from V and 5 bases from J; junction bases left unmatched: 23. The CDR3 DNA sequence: TGTGCCATCGGTGGACCTTCAACCGACAGGGCGGCGAGTACTGAAGCTTTCTTT. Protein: CAIGGPSTDRAASTEAFF.

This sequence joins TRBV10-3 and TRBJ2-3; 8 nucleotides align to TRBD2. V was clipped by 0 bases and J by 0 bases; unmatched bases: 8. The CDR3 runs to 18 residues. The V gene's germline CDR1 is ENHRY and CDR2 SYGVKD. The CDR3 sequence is CAISESNLRGASTDTQYF. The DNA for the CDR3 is TGTGCCATCAGTGAGTCGAATCTGCGGGGGGCTAGCACAGATACGCAGTATTTT.

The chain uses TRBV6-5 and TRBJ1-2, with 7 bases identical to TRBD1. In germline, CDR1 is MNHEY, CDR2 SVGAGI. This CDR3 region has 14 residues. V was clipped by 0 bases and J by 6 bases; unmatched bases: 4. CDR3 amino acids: CASSYSIQGNGYTF. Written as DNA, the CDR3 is TGTGCCAGCAGTTACTCTATACAGGGGAATGGCTACACCTTC.

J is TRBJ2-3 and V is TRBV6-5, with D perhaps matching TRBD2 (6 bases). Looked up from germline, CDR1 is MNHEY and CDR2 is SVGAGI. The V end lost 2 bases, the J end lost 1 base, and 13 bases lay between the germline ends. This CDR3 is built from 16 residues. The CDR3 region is CASSYPTGVGTDTQYF. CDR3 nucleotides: TGTGCCAGCAGTTACCCGACGGGAGTGGGCACAGATACGCAGTATTTT.